The rows below give T cell receptor beta chains drawn from one sample of a study of blood T cells in healthy people across ages. TCRdb analysed the 5' RACE reads with MiXCR anew, one entry per CDR3 protein. Of roughly 1.6 million distinct CDR3 sequences in the sample, 30% to 35% were seen once. The sequenced sample consisted of blood. The receptor source for this set is a woman aged 30 to 39 in good health. The CDR3 runs from the conserved cysteine through the conserved F or W. The D gene is left open where the match is weak. Clone size appears in some rows only: once, few, many, or a class for an expanded clone.

clone_size	v_call	j_call	d_call	cdr3_aa	cdr3_nt
few	TRBV20-1	TRBJ2-3	.	CSARDYRGITDTQYF	TGCAGTGCTAGAGATTATCGGGGCATCACAGATACGCAGTATTTT
.	TRBV4-1	TRBJ2-1	TRBD2	CASSLSVAGGRSNEQFF	TGCGCCAGCAGCCTATCAGTAGCGGGGGGGCGGAGCAATGAGCAGTTCTTC
.	TRBV20-1	TRBJ1-2	.	CSARRGGEGYTF	TGCAGTGCTAGACGCGGAGGGGAAGGCTACACCTTC
.	TRBV29-1	TRBJ2-1	TRBD2	CSVAGGGDYNEQFF	TGCAGCGTCGCCGGGGGGGGCGACTACAATGAGCAGTTCTTC
few	TRBV4-1	TRBJ1-1	.	CASTNLGSTEAFF	TGCGCCAGCACTAACCTCGGTTCCACTGAAGCTTTCTTT
few	TRBV20-1	TRBJ1-5	TRBD1	CSARGTGGNQPQHF	TGCAGTGCTAGGGGGACAGGGGGTAATCAGCCCCAGCATTTT
.	TRBV12-3/TRBV12-4	TRBJ2-5	.	CASSSPGAPQETQYF	TGTGCCAGCAGTTCTCCAGGCGCACCTCAAGAGACCCAGTACTTC
few	TRBV20-1	TRBJ2-7	.	CSAKQYRRSYEQYF	TGCAGTGCTAAACAGTATAGGCGATCCTACGAGCAGTACTTC
few	TRBV5-1	TRBJ1-2	.	CASMGAGIYGNTF	TGCGCCAGCATGGGAGCGGGAATCTATGGCAACACCTTC
.	TRBV30	TRBJ2-3	TRBD2	CAWSDGTIETDTQYF	TGTGCCTGGAGTGACGGGACTATTGAAACGGATACGCAGTATTTT
few	TRBV12-3/TRBV12-4	TRBJ1-5	.	CASSFFTGPVSLYQPQHF	TGTGCCAGCAGTTTTTTCACAGGGCCAGTTTCCCTTTATCAGCCCCAGCATTTT
few	TRBV5-1	TRBJ2-1	TRBD2	CASSGGSAGVYNEQFF	TGCGCCAGCAGCGGAGGGTCAGCGGGGGTCTACAATGAGCAGTTCTTC
.	TRBV29-1	TRBJ1-1	.	CSVVGPMNTEAFF	TGCAGCGTTGTGGGCCCTATGAACACTGAAGCTTTCTTT
.	TRBV5-1	TRBJ2-7	.	CASSLNGQNSFYEQYF	TGCGCCAGCAGCTTGAATGGACAGAACTCTTTCTACGAGCAGTACTTC
.	TRBV6-1	TRBJ2-3	TRBD2	CASSGRLAGGEDTQYF	TGTGCCAGCAGTGGAAGACTAGCGGGGGGGGAAGATACGCAGTATTTT
.	TRBV6-2/TRBV6-3	TRBJ2-1	TRBD1	CASKVTRTGGWNEQFF	TGTGCCAGCAAGGTAACCCGGACAGGGGGCTGGAATGAGCAGTTCTTC
few	TRBV7-6	TRBJ2-5	.	CASSLRGAKETQYF	TGTGCCAGCAGCTTACGGGGGGCGAAAGAGACCCAGTACTTC
few	TRBV7-9	TRBJ1-1	.	CASSLAFGGAEAFF	TGTGCCAGCAGCTTAGCGTTCGGAGGAGCTGAAGCTTTCTTT
.	TRBV2	TRBJ2-1	TRBD2	CASHLAGGEQFF	TGTGCCAGCCACCTAGCGGGAGGAGAGCAGTTCTTC
many	TRBV14	TRBJ2-1	TRBD2	CASSLRLAGGRYNEQFF	TGTGCCAGCAGCTTACGACTAGCGGGGGGCCGATACAATGAGCAGTTCTTC
.	TRBV20-1	TRBJ1-2	TRBD1	CSAGQGAGGYTF	TGCAGTGCTGGACAGGGGGCTGGCGGCTACACCTTC
.	TRBV20-1	TRBJ2-3	.	CSARPGSWGDTQYF	TGCAGTGCCCGTCCGGGGAGTTGGGGAGATACGCAGTATTTT
.	TRBV6-6	TRBJ1-1	TRBD1	CASSSRQGGALAFF	TGTGCCAGCAGTTCCCGACAGGGGGGGGCATTAGCTTTCTTT
few	TRBV6-1	TRBJ1-1	TRBD1	CASSPDRAAFF	TGTGCCAGCAGTCCGGACAGGGCCGCTTTCTTT
.	TRBV3-1	TRBJ2-5	.	CASSHGGARQETQYF	TGTGCCAGCAGCCATGGCGGGGCCCGCCAAGAGACCCAGTACTTC
.	TRBV15	TRBJ2-1	.	CATSTGEGVTEQFF	TGTGCCACCAGCACAGGAGAAGGGGTCACCGAGCAGTTCTTC
once	TRBV4-2	TRBJ1-2	.	CASSQDKAVNCGYTF	TGTGCCAGCAGCCAAGATAAGGCGGTTAACTGTGGCTACACCTTC
many	TRBV18	TRBJ2-3	.	CASSPRTDTQYF	TGTGCCAGCAGCCCCCGCACAGATACGCAGTATTTT
.	TRBV20-1	TRBJ1-2	.	CRARGVDGYTF	TGCAGGGCGCGCGGGGTGGATGGCTACACCTTC
.	TRBV3-1	TRBJ2-7	TRBD2	CAVSQGGTNYEQYF	TGTGCCGTCAGCCAAGGTGGGACTAACTACGAGCAGTACTTC
.	TRBV20-1	TRBJ2-7	TRBD2	CSAPTSVSYEQYF	TGCAGTGCTCCGACTAGCGTCTCCTACGAGCAGTACTTC
.	TRBV5-1	TRBJ1-6	TRBD1	CASSLLTGVGSPLHF	TGCGCCAGCAGCTTGTTGACAGGGGTAGGATCACCCCTCCACTTT
many	TRBV4-1	TRBJ2-5	TRBD2	CASSQDGLAGFQETQYF	TGCGCCAGCAGCCAAGATGGACTAGCGGGGTTCCAAGAGACCCAGTACTTC
many	TRBV29-1	TRBJ2-1	TRBD2	CSVTGAGLASYNEQFF	TGCAGCGTTACTGGAGCGGGACTAGCCTCCTACAATGAGCAGTTCTTC
.	TRBV7-9	TRBJ2-7	TRBD2	CASSPLLADYEQYF	TGTGCCAGCAGCCCCTTACTAGCGGACTACGAGCAGTACTTC
.	TRBV5-1	TRBJ1-2	.	CASRIEMNYGYTF	TGCGCCAGCAGGATAGAGATGAACTATGGCTACACCTTC
few	TRBV20-1	TRBJ2-5	TRBD2	CSARGSSGGEETQYF	TGCAGTGCTAGAGGGTCTAGCGGGGGGGAAGAGACCCAGTACTTC
.	TRBV7-6	TRBJ2-1	.	CASSLVFLDNEQFF	TGTGCCAGCAGCTTAGTCTTCCTTGACAACGAGCAGTTCTTC
.	TRBV27	TRBJ2-3	TRBD2	CASSLEAAGGQDTQYF	TGTGCCAGCAGTTTAGAAGCCGCGGGGGGGCAGGATACGCAGTATTTT
.	TRBV7-2	TRBJ2-5	.	CASSPERVAETQYF	TGTGCCAGCAGCCCTGAGCGGGTAGCAGAGACCCAGTACTTC
.	TRBV11-2	TRBJ2-2	.	CASSLGVSGELFF	TGTGCCAGCAGCTTAGGGGTGAGCGGGGAGCTGTTTTTT
few	TRBV3-1	TRBJ2-3	.	CASSPSGGLSYF	TGTGCCAGCAGCCCCTCCGGGGGGCTATCGTATTTT
few	TRBV27	TRBJ2-7	TRBD2	CASSTRTSGSEQYF	TGTGCCAGCAGTACGCGGACTAGCGGGAGCGAGCAGTACTTC
.	TRBV14	TRBJ1-2	TRBD1	CASSQALLTGGGGYTF	TGTGCCAGCAGCCAAGCCTTGCTAACAGGGGGCGGCGGCTACACCTTC
.	TRBV25-1	TRBJ1-2	.	CASSVTSLNYGYTF	TGTGCCAGCAGTGTAACGTCCCTTAACTATGGCTACACCTTC
.	TRBV27	TRBJ2-3	.	CAGSSSVYTQYF	TGTGCCGGCAGTTCGAGCGTGTATACGCAGTATTTT